Shown below are 27 T cell receptor beta chains from a single sample sequenced in a study of T cell changes during pregnancy in multiple sclerosis (dated by TCRdb to between 2018 and 2021). Library method: the immunoSEQ multiplex PCR assay. Drawn from immuneACCESS, this table holds only the in-frame rearrangements with V and J called that TCRdb kept. Clones are partly lost; checked studies trace under half to an unresolved V gene and leave the rest unexplained. The sample table shows about 39,000 clones, and under 90% are seen once. About 0.64% of the sample belongs to the ten largest clones. This specimen consisted of CD4+ T cells from peripheral blood mononuclear cells, obtained before pregnancy. The receptors were gathered from a female donor with multiple sclerosis, enrolled in a pregnancy study.

This clone was seen only once. The chain couples TRBV18 to TRBJ2-7; no definite D call. The germline V and J ends were trimmed by 5 bases and 3 bases, with 8 bases remaining between them. The CDR3 sequence is 12 residues long. Germline V CDR1 and CDR2: KGHSH, LQKENI. The CDR3 sequence is CASSTNGYEQYF. DNA for the CDR3: TGTGCCAGCTCAACTAACGGCTACGAGCAGTACTTC. Full variable domain (outside the CDR3, taken from reference TRBV18 and TRBJ2-7): NAGVMQNPRHLVRRRGQEARLRCSPMKGHSHVYWYRQLPEEGLKFMVYLQKENIIDESGMPKERFSAEFPKEGPSILRIQQVVRGDSAAYFCASSTNGYEQYFGPGTRLTVT.

The CDR3 loop is CASSYGGGGQPQHF. Here the CDR3 DNA reads TGTGCCAGCAGTTACGGGGGGGGTGGACAGCCCCAGCATTTT. The rearrangement joins TRBV6-5 to TRBJ1-5; possibly TRBD1 for D (5 bases). Germline V CDR1 and CDR2: MNHEY, SVGAGI. Trimming left V 2 bases short and J 7 bases short, with 12 bases between. This CDR3 comprises 14 residues.

V usage is TRBV6-5 and J usage is TRBJ1-2, with D tentatively TRBD1 (5 bases). The V gene's germline CDR1 is MNHEY and CDR2 SVGAGI. The CDR3 sequence is 12 residues long. The V gene lost 6 bases and the J gene lost 8 bases, with 13 bases spanning the gap. The DNA of the CDR3 is TGTGCCAGCAGAGCACGGGGGGAAGGCTACACCTTC. Protein product: CASRARGEGYTF.

The chain recombines TRBV5-1 with TRBJ2-6, with 9 bases lining up with TRBD1. This CDR3 contains 16 residues. Germline V gene lookup returns CDR1 SGHRS and CDR2 YFSETQ. V gave up 4 bases and J gave up 5 bases; unmatched junction bases: 7. The CDR3: CASSTHRGQRANVLTF. DNA of the CDR3: TGCGCCAGCAGCACGCACAGGGGGCAACGGGCCAACGTCCTGACTTTC.

A few counts support this clone. The genes are TRBV6-5 and TRBJ1-1; unclear D gene. Germline CDR1 and CDR2: MNHEY and SVGAGI. This CDR3 spans 13 amino acids. V was trimmed by 0 bases and J by 9 bases, leaving 11 bases between them. DNA for the CDR3: TGTGCCAGCAGTTACTCAGTCCGCGGTAAAGCTTTCTTT. This gives the protein CASSYSVRGKAFF.

The CDR3 loop is CASSYSGTQYF. The CDR3 DNA sequence: TGTGCCAGCAGTTATAGCGGGACCCAGTACTTC. This chain links TRBV6-5 with TRBJ2-5, with D possibly being TRBD2 (6 bases). CDR1 MNHEY and CDR2 SVGAGI come from the germline V gene. V lost 3 bases, J lost 7 bases, and 6 bases lay in between. This CDR3 is 11 amino acids long.

The rearrangement uses TRBV7-9 and TRBJ2-2, with 10 bases matching TRBD2. CDR3 length: 17 residues. Per germline, CDR1 SEHNR and CDR2 FQNEAQ (reference sequence). The V and J ends lost 3 bases and 6 bases, in that order; junction bases with no gene match: 10. In nucleotides, the CDR3 is TGTGCCAGCAGCTTGGAAGAGCTAGCGGGAGATGCCGGGGAGCTGTTTTTT. It translates to CASSLEELAGDAGELFF.

The chain recombines TRBV7-2 with TRBJ2-5; weak D call: TRBD1 (5 bases). Trimming stripped 2 bases from V and 5 bases from J, with 18 bases between. The CDR3 spans 16 residues. Per the germline V gene, CDR1 is SGHTA and CDR2 is FQGNSA. In nucleotides, the CDR3 is TGTGCCAGCAGCTTATTGGAAGGGGCCCCTTGGGAGACCCAGTACTTC. The encoded protein is CASSLLEGAPWETQYF.

The J gene is TRBJ1-6, the V gene TRBV5-1, with D possibly TRBD1 on 5 matching bases. The CDR3 is 15 amino acids. CDR1 is SGHRS, CDR2 YFSETQ, per germline. V lost 4 bases, J lost 4 bases, and 12 bases lay in between. The CDR3 protein is CASSPGALYNSPLHF. The CDR3 DNA sequence: TGCGCCAGCAGCCCTGGGGCACTGTATAATTCACCCCTCCACTTT.

The J gene is TRBJ1-1, the V gene TRBV19; D is undetermined. The CDR3 covers 15 residues. V dropped 8 bases and J dropped 4 bases, with 20 bases sitting between them. CDR1 and CDR2 (germline): LNHDA, SQIVND (reference sequence). For the CDR3, the DNA is TGTGCCAGTTGCTATACTGGGCGTTTTGGCACTGAAGCTTTCTTT. Its translation: CASCYTGRFGTEAFF.

The genes are TRBV10-3 and TRBJ1-4, with D perhaps matching TRBD1 (6 bases). V gave up 6 bases and J gave up 7 bases, with 18 bases separating them. CDR3 length: 15 residues. Germline V gene data show CDR1 as ENHRY and CDR2 as SYGVKD. DNA for the CDR3: TGTGCCATCAGCACCGACAGGAGATCTGGTGAAAAACTGTTTTTT. Its translation: CAISTDRRSGEKLFF.

The chain uses TRBV5-1 and TRBJ2-1, with 10 bases that match TRBD1. V gave up 4 bases and J gave up 8 bases; unmatched junction bases: 6. The CDR3 consists of 14 residues. CDR1 SGHRS and CDR2 YFSETQ come from the germline V gene. CDR3 DNA: TGCGCCAGCAGCGGCCGGGACAGGGGCGATGAGCAGTTCTTC. This encodes CASSGRDRGDEQFF. Full variable domain (missing parts from reference TRBV5-1 and TRBJ2-1): KAGVTQTPRYLIKTRGQQVTLSCSPISGHRSVSWYQQTPGQGLQFLFEYFSETQRNKGNFPGRFSGRQFSNSRSEMNVSTLELGDSALYLCASSGRDRGDEQFFGPGTRLTVL.

The chain combines TRBV5-1 with TRBJ2-5; a weak D match, TRBD2 (7 bases). This CDR3 is built from 13 residues. V was clipped by 4 bases and J by 13 bases, with 20 bases between them. Germline CDR1 reads SGHRS; CDR2 reads YFSETQ. For the CDR3, the DNA is TGCGCCAGCAGCCCGGCCGGGGGGCGAGCTCTGTACTTC. It encodes CASSPAGGRALYF.

CDR3 protein: CASGTVYGYTF. The CDR3 DNA reads TGTGCCAGCGGGACAGTCTATGGCTACACCTTC. J is TRBJ1-2 and V is TRBV9; TRBD1 aligns across 7 bases. This CDR3 is built from 11 residues. V lost 7 bases and J lost 4; bases outside the gene matches: 1. Germline-derived CDR1 and CDR2 are SGDLS and YYNGEE.

The V and J genes are TRBV11-1 and TRBJ1-2; no clear D. Germline V gene data show CDR1 as SGHAT and CDR2 as FQDESV (reference sequence). The CDR3 loop spans 14 amino acids. With 5 bases removed from V and 7 bases from J, the gap between germline ends came to 17 bases. The CDR3 sequence: CASSRVGRGFGYTF. CDR3 bases: TGTGCCAGCAGCCGTGTAGGGAGAGGGTTTGGCTACACCTTC.

This clone was observed at least ten times. Here the CDR3 DNA reads TGTGCCAGCAGCTTCCCTACCTATGGCTACACCTTC. It encodes CASSFPTYGYTF. The chain links TRBV7-9 to TRBJ1-2, with D unclear. The CDR3 contains 12 residues. CDR1 SEHNR and CDR2 FQNEAQ come from the germline V gene (reference sequence). Trimming took off 3 bases at V and 4 bases at J, with 6 bases between the two ends.

V and J are TRBV27 and TRBJ2-7, with 7 bases matching TRBD2. This CDR3 region has 13 residues. Germline values: CDR1 MNHEY, CDR2 SMNVEV (reference sequence). V was pared by 8 bases and J by 3 bases, with 7 bases of the junction left unmatched. The CDR3 protein is CASARTSVYEQYF. The CDR3 DNA is TGTGCCAGCGCTCGAACTAGCGTCTACGAGCAGTACTTC.

The gene calls are TRBV18 and TRBJ2-7; the match to TRBD2 covers 10 bases. V trimming: 2 bases; J trimming: 2 bases; junction bases outside the gene matches: 6. Germline V gene lookup returns CDR1 KGHSH and CDR2 LQKENI. This CDR3 comprises 16 residues. CDR3 region: CASSPYLGLATYEQYF. CDR3 sequence (DNA): TGTGCCAGCTCACCATACTTGGGACTAGCGACCTACGAGCAGTACTTC.

This clone showed up just once. The V and J genes are TRBV29-1 and TRBJ2-3; a weak D match, TRBD2 (6 bases). V dropped 3 bases and J dropped 0 bases, with 16 bases sitting between them. CDR3 length: 16 residues. Germline V CDR1 and CDR2: SQVTM, ANQGSEA. Written as DNA, the CDR3 is TGCAGCGTTGATTTACGGGGCGGGGACAGCACAGATACGCAGTATTTT. The encoded protein is CSVDLRGGDSTDTQYF.

This sequence joins TRBV5-1 and TRBJ2-1; possible D gene TRBD2, 6 bases. The CDR3 is 18 residues long. V lost 0 bases and J 8 bases, leaving 24 bases between the germline ends. CDR1 SGHRS and CDR2 YFSETQ come from the germline V gene. The CDR3 here is CASSLAPPRDLRRDEQFF. The DNA of the CDR3 is TGCGCCAGCAGCTTGGCCCCTCCACGGGACTTACGAAGGGATGAGCAGTTCTTC.

As DNA, the CDR3 is TGCGCCAGCAGCTTAGGACTAGCGGGAGGGCCGGAGGATGAGCAGTTCTTC. Translated, it gives CASSLGLAGGPEDEQFF. J is TRBJ2-1 and V is TRBV5-1, with TRBD2 matching over 15 bases. There are 17 residues in the CDR3. Losses at the gene ends were 2 bases for V and 8 bases for J; bases not matched to a gene: 8. CDR1 and CDR2 from the germline V gene are SGHRS and YFSETQ.

This chain uses TRBV10-3 with TRBJ2-3, with D possibly being TRBD2 (5 bases). Trimming shortened V by 0 bases and J by 0 bases, and 16 bases separated the two germline ends. Germline lookup yields CDR1 ENHRY and CDR2 SYGVKD. There are 18 residues in the CDR3. The DNA for the CDR3 is TGTGCCATCAGTGAGTCAAGGGCCTCGGGAACTAGCACAGATACGCAGTATTTT. Translation: CAISESRASGTSTDTQYF.

This clone was picked up a small number of times. The chain combines TRBV19 with TRBJ1-2, with a possible D match to TRBD1 (6 bases). Trimming removed 6 bases at V and 2 bases at J, with 16 bases between. CDR1 and CDR2 (germline): LNHDA, SQIVND (reference sequence). This CDR3 region has 15 residues. The CDR3 loop is CASRKEDSLNYGYTF. The DNA of the CDR3 is TGTGCCAGTAGAAAAGAGGACAGCTTAAACTATGGCTACACCTTC.

The table lists this clone with a count of one. This chain joins TRBV5-1 and TRBJ1-1, with D unclear. Looked up from germline, CDR1 is SGHRS and CDR2 is YFSETQ. The CDR3 has 13 residues. The V and J ends lost 2 bases and 4 bases respectively, with 9 bases between them. The CDR3 sequence: CASSLHGGTEAFF. In DNA form, the CDR3 reads TGCGCCAGCAGCTTACACGGCGGCACTGAAGCTTTCTTT.

The rearrangement joins TRBV6-6 to TRBJ2-7; 10 nucleotides line up with TRBD1. The germline CDR1 and CDR2 sequences are MNHNY and SVGAGI (reference sequence). This CDR3 contains 16 residues. V lost 5 bases to trimming and J lost 4 bases; unmatched junction nucleotides: 11. The CDR3 loop is CASSARLRGQGYEQYF. CDR3 sequence (DNA): TGTGCCAGCAGTGCACGACTCCGGGGACAGGGGTACGAGCAGTACTTC.

The chain couples TRBV14 to TRBJ2-7; tentative D call: TRBD2 (7 bases). Trimming stripped 1 base from V and 4 bases from J, with 17 bases between. The CDR3 is made up of 16 amino acids. Germline CDR1 and CDR2: SGHDN and FVKESK. The CDR3 protein is CASSQGAEGGRYEQYF. The CDR3 bases are TGTGCCAGCAGCCAAGGGGCAGAGGGGGGGAGATACGAGCAGTACTTC.

The genes are TRBV6-6 and TRBJ1-2; a weak D match, TRBD1 (5 bases). CDR1 and CDR2 (germline): MNHNY, SVGAGI (reference sequence). This CDR3 has 13 residues. V lost 5 bases and J lost 2, with 9 bases in between. The DNA of the CDR3 is TGTGCCAGCAGTCAACAGGACAACTATGGCTACACCTTC. Its protein is CASSQQDNYGYTF.